This section outlines one TCR beta chain sequence together with its context. Its antigen is still unknown. The sample belongs to a study of graft-versus-host responses after intestinal transplantation. About the research overall: Recipients were given multivisceral, liver-intestinal, or isolated intestinal transplants.

CDR1 and CDR2 from the germline V gene are SGHVS and FNYEAQ. The V end lost 3 bases, the J end lost 0 bases, and 9 bases lay between the germline ends. The CDR3 has 14 amino acids. Generated by immunoSEQ multiplex PCR, the TCRdb table keeps only in-frame clones and is missing some. The sample carries about 120,000 clones, approximately 95% recorded once. The starting material was unstimulated CD8+ T cells sorted from spleen or lymph node cells, obtained before intestinal transplant. The genes are TRBV7-6 and TRBJ2-7; D perhaps matches TRBD1 (5 bases). This receptor was obtained from a human donor who received an intestinal transplant. The CDR3 coding sequence is TGTGCCAGCAGCTTGACAGTGAGCTCCTACGAGCAGTACTTC. It yields the protein CASSLTVSSYEQYF.